One and the same sample provided the 10 T cell receptor beta chains below, sequenced in a study of radiation and T cells in renal cell carcinoma. Clones were sequenced by immunoSEQ multiplex PCR, and TCRdb holds only the in-frame ones, with some missing. The repertoire has about 170,000 clones, roughly nine tenths of them found once; the top ten carry 11%. Described time point: blood 4 weeks post-SBRT, at nephrectomy. Stated treatment: 15 Gy SBRT to primary tumor, nephrectomy 4 weeks later. The sequencing here drew on blood, taken from a patient whose treatment included radiotherapy and nephrectomy. The origin of the receptors is a woman in her forties or fifties with renal cell carcinoma.

V gene TRBV29-1 combines with J gene TRBJ1-2; D gene ambiguous. V was pared by 2 bases and J by 10 bases, with 11 bases between. The germline CDR1 and CDR2 sequences are SQVTM and ANQGSEA. This CDR3 is built from 11 residues. CDR3 DNA sequence: TGCAGCGTTGAATTTTTTGCCGCCTACACCTTC. Translating it yields CSVEFFAAYTF.

The chain employs TRBV6-1 and TRBJ1-2, with D possibly matching TRBD1 (6 bases). This CDR3 has 14 amino acids. Trimming stripped 6 bases from V and 4 bases from J, with 15 bases between. CDR1 is MNHNS, CDR2 SASEGT, per germline. The CDR3 protein is CASRTPGAPYGYTF. CDR3 nucleotide sequence: TGTGCCAGCAGGACCCCAGGGGCGCCCTATGGCTACACCTTC.

This chain joins TRBV7-2 and TRBJ2-3, with D maybe TRBD2 (5 bases). The length of the CDR3 is 15 residues. Germline CDR1 and CDR2: SGHTA and FQGNSA. V was clipped by 2 bases and J by 1 base, with 10 bases between them. The CDR3 region is CASSLTWRGTDTQYF. In DNA form, the CDR3 reads TGTGCCAGCAGCTTAACTTGGCGGGGCACAGATACGCAGTATTTT.

V is TRBV9 and J is TRBJ1-4; a possible D gene is TRBD1 (6 bases). Trimming took 3 bases from V and 2 from J, leaving 11 bases between them. Germline loops: CDR1 SGDLS, CDR2 YYNGEE. The CDR3 length is 15 residues. The CDR3 region has the DNA TGTGCCAGCAGCGCTCCGGGACACACTAATGAAAAACTGTTTTTT. This sequence encodes CASSAPGHTNEKLFF.

This clone was found a few times. The rearrangement uses TRBV19 and TRBJ1-3; D uncertain. CDR1 LNHDA and CDR2 SQIVND come from the germline V gene (reference sequence). V was shortened by 3 bases and J by 0 bases, with 9 bases between the two germline ends. CDR3 size: 15 residues. The CDR3 nucleotides read TGTGCCAGTAGTATGGTCGGACGCTCTGGAAACACCATATATTTT. This codes for CASSMVGRSGNTIYF.

V gene TRBV18 combines with J gene TRBJ2-6; weak D call: TRBD1 (5 bases). Germline V gives CDR1 KGHSH, CDR2 LQKENI. This CDR3 has 16 residues. Trimming took off 3 bases at V and 1 base at J, with 10 bases between the two ends. CDR3 sequence: CASSPLDSSGANVLTF. In DNA form, the CDR3 reads TGTGCCAGCTCACCCCTCGACAGTTCTGGGGCCAACGTCCTGACTTTC.

J is TRBJ2-7 and V is TRBV11-1, with TRBD1 matching 7 bases. The germline V gene has CDR1 SGHAT and CDR2 FQDESV (reference sequence). This CDR3 is 14 amino acids long. With V trimmed by 4 bases and J by 0 bases, 3 bases remained unmatched. The CDR3 reads CASSSRDSSYEQYF. The CDR3, as DNA: TGTGCCAGCAGCTCCAGGGACAGCTCCTACGAGCAGTACTTC.

This clone was picked up one time. The V call is TRBV2, the J call TRBJ1-1; possibly TRBD1 for D (5 bases). Germline CDR1 is SNHLY and CDR2 is FYNNEI. The CDR3 is 13 residues long. Trimming pared 7 bases from V and 5 bases from J, leaving 14 bases between. In nucleotides, the CDR3 is TGTGCCAGCATGGGGCGGGGTTTGACTGAAGCTTTCTTT. Encoded protein: CASMGRGLTEAFF.

The chain joins TRBV7-3 to TRBJ2-2, with D possibly matching TRBD2 (6 bases). V was trimmed by 1 base and J by 4 bases, leaving 13 bases between them. The CDR3 loop spans 16 amino acids. CDR1 is SGHTA, CDR2 FQGTGA, per germline. CDR3 amino acids: CASSLNRGASTGELFF. As DNA, the CDR3 is TGTGCCAGCAGCTTAAACCGCGGGGCGAGCACCGGGGAGCTGTTTTTT.

The V call is TRBV25-1, the J call TRBJ1-2, with a weak D call TRBD1 (5 bases). Germline-derived CDR1 and CDR2 are MGHDK and SYGVNS. V was clipped by 4 bases and J by 11 bases, with 14 bases between them. CDR3 length equals 12 residues. CDR3 coding DNA: TGTGCCAGCAGTGGGGGCGGTGGATCGTACACCTTC. It specifies CASSGGGGSYTF.